This T cell receptor beta chain was captured by sequencing in a study of control samples from healthy donors and cancer patients. Some clones are missing from TCRdb's copy, which holds only in-frame ones; the method was immunoSEQ multiplex PCR. The data hold 85,000 to 110,000 clones, with roughly 91% observed a single time. The sequence was obtained from a man between 60 and 75 years old with lung cancer. The sample was PBMCs.

CDR3 sequence (DNA): TGTGCCACCAGTGAGGCCGGGACAGGGCGTCAAGAGACCCAGTACTTC. Residues: CATSEAGTGRQETQYF. J is TRBJ2-5 and V is TRBV24-1; 9 positions agree with TRBD1. There are 16 residues in the CDR3. The germline gives CDR1 KGHDR, CDR2 SFDVKD. V shed 4 bases and J 2 bases; nucleotides not matched to a gene: 7.